This is a list of T cell receptor beta chains from one sample in a study of cytomegalovirus exposure and HLA in healthy donors. TCRdb's copy holds only in-frame clones and misses some; the assay was immunoSEQ multiplex PCR. The sample contains 200,000 to 250,000 clones, less than 85% of which appear only once. Sample: PBMCs. Receptors were obtained from a young woman in good health and CMV-seronegative. Both conserved end residues are part of each CDR3. The order of the fields is clone size, D gene, J gene, V gene, CDR3 protein, CDR3 DNA. The D gene is left open where the match is weak. A clone size is listed for some rows: how often the clone was seen (once, few, many), or a class if it is expanded.

>.|.|TRBJ1-1|TRBV7-6
CASSLSLGNTEAFF
TGTGCCAGCAGCTTATCTCTCGGGAACACTGAAGCTTTCTTT
>once|.|TRBJ2-5|TRBV27
CASSLGAVWPQYF
TGTGCCAGCAGTCTTGGCGCCGTGTGGCCCCAGTACTTC
>.|.|TRBJ1-1|TRBV28
CASKIGGESTEAFF
TGTGCCAGCAAAATTGGGGGGGAAAGCACTGAAGCTTTCTTT
>once|TRBD1|TRBJ1-6|TRBV5-1
CASSLEGADYSPLHF
TGCGCCAGCAGCTTGGAGGGGGCGGACTATTCACCCCTCCACTTT
>.|TRBD1|TRBJ2-5|TRBV2
CASRPLQGAGETQYF
TGTGCCAGCAGACCCCTACAGGGGGCGGGGGAGACCCAGTACTTC
>.|.|TRBJ2-2|TRBV27
CASSLWQGQTGELFF
TGTGCCAGCAGTTTATGGCAGGGACAAACCGGGGAGCTGTTTTTT
>.|.|TRBJ2-1|TRBV9
CASSVGQGVSSLNNEQFF
TGTGCCAGCAGCGTAGGCCAGGGAGTGAGTTCCCTGAACAATGAGCAGTTCTTC
>.|.|TRBJ1-1|TRBV7-9
CASSHRDRAFF
TGTGCCAGCAGCCACAGGGATAGAGCTTTCTTT
>.|TRBD2|TRBJ2-2|TRBV6-5
CASSPGLATGELFF
TGTGCCAGCAGCCCGGGACTAGCGACCGGGGAGCTGTTTTTT
>.|.|TRBJ2-7|TRBV6-5
CASSSPGVWEQYF
TGTGCCAGCAGTTCCCCAGGGGTCTGGGAGCAGTACTTC
>.|TRBD2|TRBJ2-7|TRBV2
CASSANSGRQGQYF
TGTGCCAGCAGTGCGAATAGCGGGAGGCAGGGGCAGTACTTC
>.|TRBD2|TRBJ2-1|TRBV2
CASSSVGSGSPGNEQFF
TGTGCCAGCAGTTCTGTTGGTAGCGGGAGTCCGGGGAATGAGCAGTTCTTC
>.|.|TRBJ2-1|TRBV14
CASSLLATYNEQFF
TGTGCCAGCAGCCTGCTAGCGACCTACAATGAGCAGTTCTTC
>.|.|TRBJ1-1|TRBV5-1
CASSLVGDSTEAFF
TGCGCCAGCAGCTTGGTAGGGGATAGCACTGAAGCTTTCTTT
>few|.|TRBJ2-2|TRBV19
CASSQPSDTGELFF
TGTGCCAGTAGCCAACCGTCCGACACCGGGGAGCTGTTTTTT
>.|TRBD2|TRBJ2-1|TRBV5-6
CASSFGGTVYNEQFF
TGTGCCAGCAGCTTCGGGGGGACTGTCTACAATGAGCAGTTCTTC
>once|TRBD1|TRBJ2-1|TRBV19
CASSIAGQGYNEQFF
TGTGCCAGTAGTATCGCGGGACAGGGGTACAATGAGCAGTTCTTC
>.|.|TRBJ1-1|TRBV19
CATQGGFGRTAEAFF
TGTGCCACCCAGGGTGGGTTCGGGCGGACCGCTGAAGCTTTCTTT
>.|.|TRBJ2-3|TRBV12-5
CASGLSDTQYF
TGTGCTAGTGGTTTGTCAGATACGCAGTATTTT
>.|.|TRBJ1-1|TRBV27
CASTKSGGWNTEAFF
TGTGCCAGCACCAAATCCGGGGGATGGAACACTGAAGCTTTCTTT
>.|.|TRBJ2-2|TRBV13
CASSSFRQDPNTGELFF
TGTGCCAGCAGCTCCTTCCGACAGGATCCGAACACCGGGGAGCTGTTTTTT
>few|TRBD1|TRBJ1-2|TRBV13
CASNRGNYGYTF
TGTGCCAGCAACAGGGGAAACTATGGCTACACCTTC
>.|.|TRBJ1-2|TRBV6-5
CASSYSGLRGYTF
TGTGCCAGCAGTTACTCAGGGCTGCGGGGCTACACCTTC
>.|.|TRBJ1-4|TRBV5-6
CASSLGWPNEKLFF
TGTGCCAGCAGCTTGGGATGGCCTAATGAAAAACTGTTTTTT
>few|TRBD1|TRBJ1-1|TRBV23-1
CASITGGKTEAFF
TGCGCCAGCATTACAGGGGGCAAAACTGAAGCTTTCTTT
>.|.|TRBJ2-5|TRBV5-1
CASSSGTEETQYF
TGCGCCAGCAGCTCCGGGACGGAAGAGACCCAGTACTTC
>.|TRBD2|TRBJ2-1|TRBV7-9
CASSPPGLAGTAQFF
TGTGCCAGCAGCCCGCCGGGACTAGCGGGGACTGCGCAGTTCTTC